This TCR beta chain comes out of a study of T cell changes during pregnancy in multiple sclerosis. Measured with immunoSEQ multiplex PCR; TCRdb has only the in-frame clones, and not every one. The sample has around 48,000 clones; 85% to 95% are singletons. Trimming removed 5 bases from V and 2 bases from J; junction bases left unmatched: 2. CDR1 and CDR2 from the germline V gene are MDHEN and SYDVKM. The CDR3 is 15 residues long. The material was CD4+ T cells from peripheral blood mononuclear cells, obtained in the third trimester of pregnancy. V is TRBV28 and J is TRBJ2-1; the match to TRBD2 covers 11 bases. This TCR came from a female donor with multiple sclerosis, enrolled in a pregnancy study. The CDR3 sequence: CASSRLAGTYNEQFF. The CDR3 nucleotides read TGTGCCAGCAGTCGACTAGCGGGAACCTACAATGAGCAGTTCTTC.